Following are 4 T cell receptor beta chains from one sample sequenced in a study of CD8+CD57+ T cells in acquired aplastic anemia. Profiling that covered TCR beta VDJ and CDR3 relied on genomic DNA as its template. Using its own MiXCR run on the reads, TCRdb lists one record per CDR3 protein. Of fewer than 200,000 distinct CDR3 sequences in the sample, about 50% were seen once. Patients picked for sequencing had shown CD8+CD57+ cell expansion detected by flow cytometry. The sample comprised sorted CD4+, CD8+, or CD8+CD57+ T cells (not recorded which) from PBMCs. These receptors were taken from a human donor with aplastic anemia.

Many counts were recorded for this clonotype. V is TRBV7-9 and J is TRBJ2-3; 9 bases fit TRBD1. Germline V gives CDR1 SEHNR, CDR2 FQNEAQ (reference sequence). The CDR3 contains 13 residues. V shed 4 bases and J 4 bases; nucleotides not matched to a gene: 0. This chain's CDR3 is CASSWDRADTQYF. In nucleotides, the CDR3 is TGTGCCAGCAGCTGGGACAGGGCAGATACGCAGTATTTT. The variable domain in full, completed from reference TRBV7-9 and TRBJ2-3, reads DTGVSQNPRHKITKRGQNVTFRCDPISEHNRLYWYRQTLGQGPEFLTYFQNEAQLEKSRLLSDRFSAERPKGSFSTLEIQRTEQGDSAMYLCASSWDRADTQYFGPGTRLTVL.

The V gene is TRBV7-8, the J gene TRBJ2-5; no definite D call. Germline V lookup: CDR1 SGHVS, CDR2 FQNEAQ. The germline V and J ends were trimmed by 2 bases and 5 bases, with 6 bases remaining between them. CDR3 length equals 12 residues. The CDR3 protein is CASSLSAETQYF. CDR3 nucleotide sequence: TGTGCCAGCAGCTTAAGCGCGGAGACCCAGTACTTC.

In this sample, this clonotype turned up many times. This chain uses TRBV5-1 with TRBJ1-1, with 7 nucleotides matching TRBD1. Germline V gives CDR1 SGHRS, CDR2 YFSETQ. Germline trimming cut 0 bases from V and 5 bases from J; bases unmatched to any gene: 4. The CDR3 extends over 14 amino acids. CDR3 nucleotides: TGCGCCAGCAGCTTGGCCTCAGGGGGGACTGAAGCTTTCTTT. This codes for CASSLASGGTEAFF.

This clonotype was recorded many times. The V call is TRBV7-9, the J call TRBJ2-1; D unclear. Germline-derived CDR1 and CDR2 are SEHNR and FQNEAQ (reference sequence). This CDR3 comprises 12 residues. V shed 5 bases and J shed 6 bases, with 8 bases lying between them. CDR3 amino acids: CASSLPGNEQFF. CDR3 in DNA: TGTGCCAGCAGCCTTCCTGGCAATGAGCAGTTCTTC.